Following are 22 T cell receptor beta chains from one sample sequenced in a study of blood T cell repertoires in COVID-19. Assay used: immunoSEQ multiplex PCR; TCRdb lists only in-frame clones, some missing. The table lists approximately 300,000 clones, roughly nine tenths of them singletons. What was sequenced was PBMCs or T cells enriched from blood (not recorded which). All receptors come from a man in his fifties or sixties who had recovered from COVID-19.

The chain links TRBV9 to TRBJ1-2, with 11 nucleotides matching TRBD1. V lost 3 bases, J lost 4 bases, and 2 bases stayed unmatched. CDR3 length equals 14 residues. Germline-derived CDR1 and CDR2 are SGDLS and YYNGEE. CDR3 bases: TGTGCCAGCAGCGGGGACAGGGGGGGCTATGGCTACACCTTC. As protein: CASSGDRGGYGYTF. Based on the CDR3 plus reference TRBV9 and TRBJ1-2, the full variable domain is DSGVTQTPKHLITATGQRVTLRCSPRSGDLSVYWYQQSLDQGLQFLIQYYNGEERAKGNILERFSAQQFPDLHSELNLSSLELGDSALYFCASSGDRGGYGYTFGSGTRLTVV.

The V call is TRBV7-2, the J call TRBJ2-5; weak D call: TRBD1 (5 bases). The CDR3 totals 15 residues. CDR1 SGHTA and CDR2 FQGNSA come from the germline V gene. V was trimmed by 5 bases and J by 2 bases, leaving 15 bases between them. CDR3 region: CASSLPLGPQETQYF. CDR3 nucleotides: TGTGCCAGCAGCCTCCCCCTGGGGCCGCAAGAGACCCAGTACTTC.

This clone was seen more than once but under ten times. The CDR3 sequence is CASSASGLAVASSYEQYF. Written as DNA, the CDR3 is TGTGCCAGCAGTGCCTCGGGACTAGCGGTAGCGAGCTCCTACGAGCAGTACTTC. This chain joins TRBV6-2 or TRBV6-3 and TRBJ2-7, with TRBD2 identical over 11 bases. The CDR3 has 18 amino acids. V lost 5 bases, J lost 0 bases, and 12 bases stayed unmatched. In germline, CDR1 is MNHEY, CDR2 SVGEGT.

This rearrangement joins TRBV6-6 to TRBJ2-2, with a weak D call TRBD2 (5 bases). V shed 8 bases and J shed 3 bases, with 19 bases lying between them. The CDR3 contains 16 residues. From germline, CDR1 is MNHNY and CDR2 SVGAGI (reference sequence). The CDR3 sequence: CASGLTMKRDTGELFF. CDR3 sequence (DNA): TGTGCCAGCGGACTTACGATGAAAAGGGACACCGGGGAGCTGTTTTTT.

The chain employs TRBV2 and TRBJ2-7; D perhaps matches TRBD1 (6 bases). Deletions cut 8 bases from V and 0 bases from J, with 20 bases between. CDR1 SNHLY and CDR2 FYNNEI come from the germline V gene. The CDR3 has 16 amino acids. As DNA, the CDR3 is TGTGCCAGCCGGTCCAACAGGGAACTAGTCTCCTACGAGCAGTACTTC. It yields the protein CASRSNRELVSYEQYF.

The CDR3 bases are TGCGCCAGCAGCCAACCAAGTAGCGGTTACAATGAGCAGTTCTTC. Protein product: CASSQPSSGYNEQFF. The chain combines TRBV4-1 with TRBJ2-1; D is possibly TRBD2 (6 bases). This CDR3 is 15 amino acids long. Trimming shortened V by 2 bases and J by 4 bases, and 12 bases separated the two germline ends. The germline gives CDR1 MGHRA, CDR2 YSYEKL.

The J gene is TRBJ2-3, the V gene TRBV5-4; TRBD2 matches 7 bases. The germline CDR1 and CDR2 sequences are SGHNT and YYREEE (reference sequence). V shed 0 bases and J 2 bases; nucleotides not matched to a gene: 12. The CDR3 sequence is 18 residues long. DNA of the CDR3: TGTGCCAGCAGCTTGGCCATGGCTAGCGGAAGCCCCACAGATACGCAGTATTTT. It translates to CASSLAMASGSPTDTQYF.

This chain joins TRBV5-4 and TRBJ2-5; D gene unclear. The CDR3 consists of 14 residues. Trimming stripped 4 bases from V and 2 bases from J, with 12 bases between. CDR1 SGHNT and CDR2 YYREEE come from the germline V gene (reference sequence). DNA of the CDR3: TGTGCCAGCAGCCTCCAAGCTTGGCAAGAGACCCAGTACTTC. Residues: CASSLQAWQETQYF. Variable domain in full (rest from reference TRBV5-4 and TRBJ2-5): ETGVTQSPTHLIKTRGQQVTLRCSSQSGHNTVSWYQQALGQGPQFIFQYYREEENGRGNFPPRFSGLQFPNYSSELNVNALELDDSALYLCASSLQAWQETQYFGPGTRLLVL.

The CDR3: CAWAGGSYNEQFF. CDR3 nucleotide sequence: TGTGCCTGGGCAGGGGGCTCGTACAATGAGCAGTTCTTC. The J gene is TRBJ2-1, the V gene TRBV30, with 8 bases that match TRBD1. The CDR3 runs 13 residues. Per germline, CDR1 GTSNPN and CDR2 SVGIG (reference sequence). V lost 5 bases, J lost 4 bases, and 4 bases stayed unmatched.

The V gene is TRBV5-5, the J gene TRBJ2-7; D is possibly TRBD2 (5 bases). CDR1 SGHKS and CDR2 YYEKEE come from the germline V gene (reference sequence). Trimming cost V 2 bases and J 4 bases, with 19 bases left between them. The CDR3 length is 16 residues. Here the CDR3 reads CASSLGPSTSGYEQYF. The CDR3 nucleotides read TGTGCCAGCAGCTTAGGGCCTAGCACCTCCGGGTACGAGCAGTACTTC.

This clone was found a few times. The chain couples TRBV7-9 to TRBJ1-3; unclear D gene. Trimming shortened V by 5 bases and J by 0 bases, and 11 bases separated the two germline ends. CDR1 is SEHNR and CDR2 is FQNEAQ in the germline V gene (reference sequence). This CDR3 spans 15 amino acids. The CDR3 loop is CASSGQVSSGNTIYF. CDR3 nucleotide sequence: TGTGCCAGCAGCGGTCAGGTTAGCTCTGGAAACACCATATATTTT.

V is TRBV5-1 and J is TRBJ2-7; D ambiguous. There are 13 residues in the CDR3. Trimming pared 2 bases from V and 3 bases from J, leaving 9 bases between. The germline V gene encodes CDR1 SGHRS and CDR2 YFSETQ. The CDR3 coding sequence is TGCGCCAGCAGCTTAAACAGTTTCTACGAGCAGTACTTC. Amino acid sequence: CASSLNSFYEQYF. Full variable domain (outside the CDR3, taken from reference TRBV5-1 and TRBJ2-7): KAGVTQTPRYLIKTRGQQVTLSCSPISGHRSVSWYQQTPGQGLQFLFEYFSETQRNKGNFPGRFSGRQFSNSRSEMNVSTLELGDSALYLCASSLNSFYEQYFGPGTRLTVT.

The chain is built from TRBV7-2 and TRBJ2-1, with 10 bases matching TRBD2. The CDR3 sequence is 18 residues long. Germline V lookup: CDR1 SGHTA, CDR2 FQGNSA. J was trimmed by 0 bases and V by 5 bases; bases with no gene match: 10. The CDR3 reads CASSRRSPSGSSYNEQFF. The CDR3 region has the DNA TGTGCCAGCAGCCGCAGGAGTCCTAGCGGGAGCTCCTACAATGAGCAGTTCTTC.

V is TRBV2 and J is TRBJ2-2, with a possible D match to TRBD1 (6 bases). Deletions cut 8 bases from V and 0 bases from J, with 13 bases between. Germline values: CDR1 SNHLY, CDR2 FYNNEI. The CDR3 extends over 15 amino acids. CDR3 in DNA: TGTGCCAGCGAAATTGACAGGACGAACACCGGGGAGCTGTTTTTT. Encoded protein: CASEIDRTNTGELFF. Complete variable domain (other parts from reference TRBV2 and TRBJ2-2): EPEVTQTPSHQVTQMGQEVILRCVPISNHLYFYWYRQILGQKVEFLVSFYNNEISEKSEIFDDQFSVERPDGSNFTLKIRSTKLEDSAMYFCASEIDRTNTGELFFGEGSRLTVL.

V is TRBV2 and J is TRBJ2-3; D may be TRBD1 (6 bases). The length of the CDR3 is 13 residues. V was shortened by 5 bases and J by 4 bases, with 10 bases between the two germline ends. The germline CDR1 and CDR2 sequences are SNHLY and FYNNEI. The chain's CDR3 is CASSSQGSDTQYF. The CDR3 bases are TGTGCCAGCAGTTCCCAGGGGTCAGATACGCAGTATTTT.

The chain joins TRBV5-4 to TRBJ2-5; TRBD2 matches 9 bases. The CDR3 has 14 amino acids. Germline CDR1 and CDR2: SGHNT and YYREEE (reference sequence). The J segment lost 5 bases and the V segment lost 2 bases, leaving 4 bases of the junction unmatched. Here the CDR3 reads CASSFGLARETQYF. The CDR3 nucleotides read TGTGCCAGCAGCTTCGGACTAGCGAGGGAGACCCAGTACTTC.

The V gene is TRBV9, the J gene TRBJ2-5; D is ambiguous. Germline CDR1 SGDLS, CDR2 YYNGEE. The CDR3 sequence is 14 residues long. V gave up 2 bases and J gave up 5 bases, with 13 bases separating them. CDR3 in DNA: TGTGCCAGCAGCGTTGCATGGGCGACGGAGACCCAGTACTTC. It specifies CASSVAWATETQYF.

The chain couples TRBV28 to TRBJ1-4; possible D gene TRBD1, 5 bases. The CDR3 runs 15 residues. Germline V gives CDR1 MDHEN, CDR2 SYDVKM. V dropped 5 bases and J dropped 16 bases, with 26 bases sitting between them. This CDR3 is CASSAFVGEGGDPFF. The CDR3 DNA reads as TGTGCCAGCAGTGCCTTTGTAGGGGAGGGAGGGGACCCGTTTTTT.

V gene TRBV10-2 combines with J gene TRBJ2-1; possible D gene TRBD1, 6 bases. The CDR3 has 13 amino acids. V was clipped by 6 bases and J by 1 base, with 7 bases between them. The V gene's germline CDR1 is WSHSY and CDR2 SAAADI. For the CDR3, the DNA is TGCGCCAGCAGCAGGGGTTCCTACAATGAGCAGTTCTTC. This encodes CASSRGSYNEQFF.

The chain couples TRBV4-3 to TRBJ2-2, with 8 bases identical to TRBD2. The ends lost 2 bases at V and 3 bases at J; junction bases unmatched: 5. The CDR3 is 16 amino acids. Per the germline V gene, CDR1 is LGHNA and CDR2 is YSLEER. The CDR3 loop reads CASSQLSGGDTGELFF. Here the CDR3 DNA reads TGCGCCAGCAGCCAACTCTCGGGAGGGGACACCGGGGAGCTGTTTTTT.

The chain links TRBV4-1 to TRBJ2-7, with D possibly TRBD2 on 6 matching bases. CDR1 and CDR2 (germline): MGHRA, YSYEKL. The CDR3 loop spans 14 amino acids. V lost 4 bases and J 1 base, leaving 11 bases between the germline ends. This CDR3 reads CASSPRLGSYEQYF. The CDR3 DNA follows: TGCGCCAGCAGCCCTAGACTAGGTTCCTACGAGCAGTACTTC.

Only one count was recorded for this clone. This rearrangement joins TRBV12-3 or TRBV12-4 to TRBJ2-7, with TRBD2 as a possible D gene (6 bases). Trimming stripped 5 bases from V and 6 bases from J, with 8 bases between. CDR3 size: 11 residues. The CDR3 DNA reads TGTGCCAGCAGTCCCGGGGGCGAGCAGTACTTC. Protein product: CASSPGGEQYF.